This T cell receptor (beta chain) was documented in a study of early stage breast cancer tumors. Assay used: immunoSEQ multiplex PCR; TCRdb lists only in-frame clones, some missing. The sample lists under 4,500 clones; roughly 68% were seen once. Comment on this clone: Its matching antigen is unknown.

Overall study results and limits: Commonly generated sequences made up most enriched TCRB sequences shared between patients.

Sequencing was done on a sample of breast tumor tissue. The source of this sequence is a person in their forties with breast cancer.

The CDR3: CATSRDPRGGWDYLHTEAFF. The CDR3 DNA is TGTGCCACCAGCAGAGATCCGAGAGGGGGCTGGGATTACCTACACACTGAAGCTTTCTTT. The chain links TRBV15 to TRBJ1-1; 7 nucleotides agree with TRBD1. Trimming cost V 0 bases and J 3 bases; bases outside gene matches: 19. CDR3 length: 20 amino acids. Germline loops: CDR1 LNHNV, CDR2 YYDKDF (reference sequence).